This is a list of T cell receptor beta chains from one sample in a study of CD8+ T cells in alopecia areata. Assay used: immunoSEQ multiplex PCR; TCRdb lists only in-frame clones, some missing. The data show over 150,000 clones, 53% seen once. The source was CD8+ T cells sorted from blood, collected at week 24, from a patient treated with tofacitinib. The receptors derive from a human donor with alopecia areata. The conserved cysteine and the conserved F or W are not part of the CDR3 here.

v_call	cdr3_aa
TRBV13	ASSHRTSGGPSSTDTQY
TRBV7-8	ASSHPRRSTGELF
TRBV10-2	ASSEPQGDTNTGELF
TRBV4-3	ASSQDIGDGQPQH
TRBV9	ASSVGSGGTNEQF
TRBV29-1	SVEETNTEAF
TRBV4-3	ASSLTTDYNEQF
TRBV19	ASSTGDREQF
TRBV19	ASTDGDSPLH
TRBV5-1	ASSLGQGSYEQY
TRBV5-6	ASSLNSGGAVYNEQF
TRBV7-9	ASSLRTGTGDNQPQH
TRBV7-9	ASSLAAGRTYEQY
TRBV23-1	ASSLKGRGYT
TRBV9	ASSAFGATNEKLF
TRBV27	ASSLYANNYGYT
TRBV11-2	ASSSGGGGNEQY
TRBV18	ASSPPDSTSPLH
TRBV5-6	ASSATGYGYT
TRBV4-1	ASSQGTGNTGELF
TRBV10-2	ASSDGGGVQETQY
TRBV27	ASSLSTATNEKLF
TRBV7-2	ASSLGTLFYEQY